These 5 T cell receptor beta chains were all obtained from the same sample, sequenced in a study of blood T cell repertoires in COVID-19. TCRdb keeps only in-frame clones here, not all; method: immunoSEQ multiplex PCR. The sample records 100,000 or so clones, roughly 76% being singletons. Sequencing was performed on peripheral blood. The receptors shown here come from a human donor in a cohort sampled during active COVID-19.

The genes are TRBV9 and TRBJ1-4, with 10 bases that match TRBD1. The germline V gene encodes CDR1 SGDLS and CDR2 YYNGEE. Trimming at V came to 0 bases and at J to 13 bases, leaving 9 bases not matched to a gene. This CDR3 has 15 residues. CDR3 residues: CASSVAGTGAFGLFF. In DNA form, the CDR3 reads TGTGCCAGCAGCGTAGCCGGGACAGGGGCATTCGGACTGTTTTTT.

This chain links TRBV6-5 with TRBJ2-1, with TRBD2 matching over 8 bases. The trim removed 6 bases at V and 7 bases at J, leaving 11 bases unmatched. Germline V gene sequence: CDR1 MNHEY, CDR2 SVGAGI. This CDR3 comprises 15 residues. Here the CDR3 reads CASRAWVERGNEQFF. The CDR3 nucleotides read TGTGCCAGCAGGGCTTGGGTCGAGCGGGGGAATGAGCAGTTCTTC.

The chain couples TRBV2 to TRBJ1-1, with 10 bases identical to TRBD1. The ends lost 5 bases at V and 5 bases at J; junction bases unmatched: 8. The CDR3 spans 15 residues. CDR1 SNHLY and CDR2 FYNNEI come from the germline V gene. The CDR3 region has the DNA TGTGCCAGCAGTCAAGGGCCGGGACAGGGGACTGAAGCTTTCTTT. Protein: CASSQGPGQGTEAFF.

The chain employs TRBV7-2 and TRBJ2-1; the match to TRBD2 covers 8 bases. This CDR3 region has 13 residues. Germline trimming cut 5 bases from V and 7 bases from J; bases unmatched to any gene: 4. Germline-derived CDR1 and CDR2 are SGHTA and FQGNSA. The CDR3: CASSPGGGNEQFF. CDR3 sequence (DNA): TGTGCCAGCAGCCCCGGCGGGGGGAATGAGCAGTTCTTC.

The chain recombines TRBV19 with TRBJ2-5, with 9 bases aligning to TRBD2. Germline assignment: CDR1 LNHDA and CDR2 SQIVND (reference sequence). Unmatched junction bases numbered 10, after V lost 6 bases and J lost 2 bases. This CDR3 is built from 16 residues. CDR3 coding DNA: TGTGCCAGTAGGAAGACTAGCGGTAAACAACAAGAGACCCAGTACTTC. Amino acids: CASRKTSGKQQETQYF. Full variable domain (rest looked up from reference TRBV19 and TRBJ2-5): DGGITQSPKYLFRKEGQNVTLSCEQNLNHDAMYWYRQDPGQGLRLIYYSQIVNDFQKGDIAEGYSVSREKKESFPLTVTSAQKNPTAFYLCASRKTSGKQQETQYFGPGTRLLVL.